Sequencing of this TCR beta chain was carried out in a study of beta chain features in type 1 diabetes. Whole-study findings and limits: Researchers report that Type 1 diabetes patients had moderately but significantly shorter TCRB CDR3s across all four CD4+ subsets.

Germline lookup yields CDR1 GTSNPN and CDR2 SVGIG (reference sequence). The CDR3 totals 16 residues. The J segment lost 5 bases and the V segment lost 2 bases, leaving 9 bases of the junction unmatched. The entirety of the isolated RNA underwent reverse transcription, so expressed TCRB transcripts were sequenced. Sequenced by immunoSEQ multiplex PCR; TCRdb stores in-frame clones only, minus some. The sample lists a few hundred thousand clones, about 29% occurring once. Comments on this clone: The antigen remains undetermined.

Sort purity for all populations was recorded as exceeding 98%. Sequencing was done on a sample of naive CD4+ T cells from blood. The source of this sequence is a man between 18 and 35 years old in good health. The chain combines TRBV30 with TRBJ1-1, with 12 bases matching TRBD1. CDR3 residues: CAWSIPGTGGGTEAFF. In DNA, the CDR3 is TGTGCCTGGAGTATTCCCGGGACAGGGGGCGGAACTGAAGCTTTCTTT.